This is a list of T cell receptor beta chains from one sample in a study of shared clonotypes between healthy human individuals. Repertoires were generated with immunoSEQ multiplex PCR, while TCRdb's copy carries only in-frame clones and drops some. The sample carries 800,000 or so clones, 90% to 97% recorded once. The sample taken for sequencing was naive CD8+ T cells sorted from blood. Receptors originate from a man aged 30 to 39 in good health. Both conserved end residues are part of each CDR3. The order of the fields is clone size, J gene, V gene, D gene, CDR3 protein, CDR3 DNA. D genes are given only for firm matches. Clone size is not always given. Where it is, it says once, few, many or a class for expanded clones.

few | TRBJ1-1 | TRBV11-2 | NA | CASSSLGVGLMNTEAFF | TGTGCCAGCAGCTCATTGGGGGTTGGACTAATGAACACTGAAGCTTTCTTT
NA | TRBJ2-7 | TRBV6-6 | TRBD1 | CASSLGTGSYEQYF | TGTGCCAGCAGTTTAGGGACAGGGAGTTACGAGCAGTACTTC
NA | TRBJ2-2 | TRBV10-2 | TRBD1 | CAGGDRSTGELFF | TGCGCCGGAGGGGACAGGAGCACCGGGGAGCTGTTTTTT
NA | TRBJ1-5 | TRBV11-3 | NA | CASSLLFSFHSDQEDPPQHF | TGTGCCAGCAGCTTACTATTTTCATTTCACTCCGATCAGGAGGACCCGCCCCAGCATTTT
once | TRBJ2-2 | TRBV7-8 | NA | CASTIGSGELFF | TGTGCCAGCACCATCGGGTCCGGGGAGCTGTTTTTT
NA | TRBJ2-1 | TRBV29-1 | TRBD2 | CSASTSGRSNEQFF | TGCAGCGCTTCGACTAGCGGGAGGAGCAATGAGCAGTTCTTC
NA | TRBJ2-6 | TRBV14 | TRBD1 | CASSHGSSDRSNSGANVLTF | TGTGCCAGCAGCCACGGATCATCGGACAGGTCCAACTCTGGGGCCAACGTCCTGACTTTC
NA | TRBJ2-1 | TRBV11-2 | TRBD2 | CASSPSTGGGNEQFF | TGTGCCAGCAGCCCCAGCACGGGAGGTGGCAATGAGCAGTTCTTC
once | TRBJ2-7 | TRBV19 | TRBD1 | CASSTDRGLEQYF | TGTGCCAGTAGTACAGACAGGGGGCTCGAGCAGTACTTC
NA | TRBJ2-2 | TRBV27 | TRBD1 | CASSLFIPQTGSGELFF | TGTGCCAGCAGTTTATTTATCCCTCAGACAGGGTCCGGGGAGCTGTTTTTT
NA | TRBJ1-2 | TRBV27 | TRBD1 | CASSSATGNGYTF | TGTGCCAGCAGTTCAGCGACAGGGAATGGCTACACCTTC
NA | TRBJ2-7 | TRBV16 | TRBD1 | CASSAEGTETYEQYF | TGTGCCAGCAGCGCCGAAGGGACAGAGACCTACGAGCAGTACTTC
NA | TRBJ1-2 | TRBV7-3 | NA | CASSLGPDLSNYGYTF | TGTGCCAGCAGCTTAGGGCCAGACCTCTCTAACTATGGCTACACCTTC
NA | TRBJ2-7 | TRBV6-1 | TRBD1 | CASSEGRGQVRSYEQYF | TGTGCCAGCAGTGAAGGTCGGGGACAGGTCAGGTCCTACGAGCAGTACTTC
NA | TRBJ2-7 | TRBV10-3 | NA | CAISERDEQYF | TGTGCCATCAGTGAGCGAGACGAGCAGTACTTC
NA | TRBJ2-7 | TRBV28 | NA | CASGRNYEQYF | TGTGCCAGCGGGAGAAATTACGAGCAGTACTTC
NA | TRBJ1-2 | TRBV9 | NA | CASSAGGDWGSGYTF | TGTGCCAGCAGCGCGGGCGGGGACTGGGGGTCTGGCTACACCTTC
NA | TRBJ2-2 | TRBV5-8 | TRBD2 | CASSPPSGTNTGELFF | TGTGCCAGCAGCCCCCCTAGCGGGACGAACACCGGGGAGCTGTTTTTT
NA | TRBJ2-7 | TRBV27 | TRBD1 | CASFTRDRGFNEQYF | TGTGCCAGCTTTACCCGGGACAGGGGGTTCAACGAGCAGTACTTC
once | TRBJ1-5 | TRBV5-6 | TRBD1 | CASRPGTANQPQHF | TGTGCCAGCAGACCGGGGACAGCTAATCAGCCCCAGCATTTT
NA | TRBJ1-3 | TRBV5-6 | TRBD1 | CASSSIDRGPGNTIYF | TGTGCCAGCAGCTCAATCGACAGGGGGCCTGGAAACACCATATATTTT
NA | TRBJ2-5 | TRBV28 | TRBD2 | CASSSGGPRETQYF | TGTGCCAGCAGTTCGGGAGGGCCAAGGGAGACCCAGTACTTC
once | TRBJ2-6 | TRBV5-1 | NA | CASSLVGSSGANVLTF | TGCGCCAGCAGCTTGGTGGGAAGCTCTGGGGCCAACGTCCTGACTTTC
NA | TRBJ2-1 | TRBV7-9 | NA | CASNPTTRANEQFF | TGTGCCAGCAACCCGACCACCCGGGCCAATGAGCAGTTCTTC
NA | TRBJ2-1 | TRBV11-2 | NA | CASKTARGKRHNEQFF | TGTGCCAGCAAAACGGCTCGGGGGAAAAGACACAATGAGCAGTTCTTC
once | TRBJ2-7 | TRBV7-9 | NA | CASSLGVSYEQYF | TGTGCCAGCAGCTTAGGAGTCTCCTACGAGCAGTACTTC
NA | TRBJ1-2 | TRBV5-4 | NA | CASSSRGQNRYGYTF | TGTGCCAGCAGCTCCAGGGGCCAGAACCGCTATGGCTACACCTTC
NA | TRBJ1-1 | TRBV7-9 | NA | CASSRDTEAFF | TGTGCCAGCAGCCGCGACACTGAAGCTTTCTTT
NA | TRBJ2-2 | TRBV9 | NA | CASKGSISDTGELFF | TGTGCCAGCAAGGGGAGCATTTCGGACACCGGGGAGCTGTTTTTT
NA | TRBJ2-7 | TRBV6-1 | NA | CASSENRAPLYEQYF | TGTGCCAGCAGTGAGAACAGGGCCCCTCTCTACGAGCAGTACTTC
NA | TRBJ2-1 | TRBV7-9 | NA | CASSSPATREWFGEQFF | TGTGCCAGCAGTTCTCCGGCGACCCGGGAGTGGTTCGGTGAGCAGTTCTTC